Detailed here is one T cell receptor beta chain. Its specificity is not known. Gene names denote mouse genes. The read ends 1 residue before the CDR3 terminus; that terminus is restored from the germline J gene. Assay used: immunoSEQ multiplex PCR; TCRdb lists only in-frame clones, some missing. The sample lists some 5,000 clones, approximately 50% seen once, with approximately 7% in the top ten. The source of the sample is a study of tissue T cells after allogeneic stem cell transplantation. Specified time point: mouse harvest day 7 after allogeneic transplant. Tail vein injection delivered 10^7 T-cell-depleted bone marrow cells and 10^6 splenic CD5+ T cells. Tissues came from B6→BALB/c major-mismatch GVHD mice at day 7 or 14. Notes on the study in general: Within patients, tissue anatomy strongly shaped TCR repertoire composition.

V lost 4 bases and J lost 0; bases outside the gene matches: 0. The germline gives CDR1 SNHLY, CDR2 FYNGKV (reference sequence). The CDR3 runs to 13 residues. The source material was gut tissue. This TCR was sampled from a female BALB/c mouse given C57BL/6 T cells with graft-versus-host disease after an allogeneic hematopoietic cell transplant. The chain carries TRBV3 and TRBJ2-7; 7 bases match TRBD2. The covered CDR3 bases are TGTGCCAGCAGCTGGGGGGGCTCCTATGAACAGTAC. Its protein product is CASSWGGSYEQY. The entire CDR3 sequence reads CASSWGGSYEQYF.